Listed here is a single T cell receptor beta chain. Under the authors' procedure: The assay estimated nucleated cells by amplifying reference gene primers. Assay: immunoSEQ multiplex PCR; the TCRdb copy retains only in-frame clones and omits some. V and J calls and clone size come straight from that table; D and trimming were deduced from the DNA. The profile covers about 230,000 clones, with 65% to 85% appearing a single time and 7.9% taken by the ten largest. CDR1 and CDR2 (germline): MNHEY, SVGAGI. Trimming shortened V by 2 bases and J by 6 bases, and 12 bases separated the two germline ends. The CDR3 totals 14 residues. The record originates from a study of blood T cell repertoires in COVID-19. Study-level background: From the United States, Italy and Spain came samples of acute and convalescent COVID-19.

The receptor was isolated from a woman older than 75 with acute or convalescent COVID-19. The rearrangement links TRBV6-5 to TRBJ2-3; D ambiguous. Material: peripheral blood. This CDR3 is CASSYRTSADTQYF. The CDR3 region has the DNA TGTGCCAGCAGTTACCGAACCAGCGCGGATACGCAGTATTTT.